This T cell receptor (beta chain) was sequenced for a study of blood T cell repertoires in COVID-19. Study-wide context: The origin of the acute and convalescent COVID-19 samples was the United States, Italy and Spain.

Profiling relied on immunoSEQ multiplex PCR, and the TCRdb table lists in-frame clones only, not all of them. Altogether about 240,000 clones are present, 82% being singletons, with the ten largest covering roughly 3.3%. This CDR3 has 12 residues. CDR1 and CDR2 from the germline V gene are LGHDT and YNNKEL (reference sequence). V lost 5 bases to trimming and J lost 15 bases, with 17 bases between them. The chain uses TRBV3-1 (or the pseudogene TRBV3-2) and TRBJ2-1, with D perhaps matching TRBD1 (5 bases). This receptor was obtained from a woman between 18 and 29 years old with acute or convalescent COVID-19. Sequencing was done on a sample of peripheral blood. CDR3 residues: CASSSPQGLGFF. The CDR3, as DNA: TGTGCCAGCAGCTCCCCCCAGGGTTTAGGGTTCTTC.